A single sample gave rise to the 29 T cell receptor beta chains below, sequenced in a study of molecular identifiers for immune sequencing clone quantification. TCRdb reprocessed the PCR reads via MiXCR and lists one record per CDR3 protein. This table has around 89,000 distinct CDR3 sequences, under 20% appearing once. The sample was naive CD8+ T cells from blood, with Jurkat cell RNA spiked in. Regarding subset: FACS-sorted CD8+CD4-CCR7+CD45RA+ naive T cells. The receptors originated from a human donor in good health. Some libraries in this study had Jurkat cell RNA spiked in.

The chain combines TRBV4-3 with TRBJ2-3; D is perhaps TRBD1 (5 bases). The V end was cut by 4 bases, the J end by 0 bases, with 14 bases between. Germline loops: CDR1 LGHNA, CDR2 YSLEER. The CDR3 consists of 16 residues. DNA of the CDR3: TGCGCCAGCAGCCTAACCTACAGGCATAGCACAGATACGCAGTATTTT. It codes for CASSLTYRHSTDTQYF.

This clonotype was detected only a few times. CDR3 nucleotide sequence: TGTGCCAGCAGTTTAAATCAGGCGTCCTACGAGCAGTACTTC. Residues: CASSLNQASYEQYF. The rearrangement uses TRBV27 and TRBJ2-7; D uncertain. The CDR3 is 14 residues long. The germline V gene encodes CDR1 MNHEY and CDR2 SMNVEV (reference sequence). The ends were cut back, 2 bases at V and 1 base at J, with 9 bases in the middle.

This clonotype was seen ten or more times. J is TRBJ1-1 and V is TRBV6-2 or TRBV6-3, with D possibly being TRBD1 (5 bases). The CDR3 contains 16 residues. From germline, CDR1 is MNHEY and CDR2 SVGEGT. Trimming left V 2 bases short and J 0 bases short, with 13 bases between. The CDR3 is CASSYDSRKMNTEAFF. CDR3 nucleotides: TGTGCCAGCAGTTACGACAGTAGAAAAATGAACACTGAAGCTTTCTTT.

This clonotype was seen repeatedly, ten times or more. The chain links TRBV10-2 to TRBJ2-4, with a weak D call TRBD2 (5 bases). The V gene's germline CDR1 is WSHSY and CDR2 SAAADI. V was pared by 0 bases and J by 2 bases, with 17 bases between. This CDR3 contains 18 residues. The CDR3 region is CASSESPLRARPKNIQYF. DNA of the CDR3: TGCGCCAGCAGTGAGTCTCCCTTGAGGGCCAGGCCCAAAAACATTCAGTACTTC.

There are many counts of this clonotype. The chain has TRBV4-1 and TRBJ2-2, with D unresolved. V lost 0 bases and J 0 bases, leaving 5 bases between the germline ends. Germline V gene data show CDR1 as MGHRA and CDR2 as YSYEKL. The CDR3 has 15 amino acids. The CDR3 region has the DNA TGCGCCAGCAGCCAAGATGAACCGAACACCGGGGAGCTGTTTTTT. Amino acids: CASSQDEPNTGELFF.

V is TRBV9 and J is TRBJ1-4, with D hard to call. Looked up from germline, CDR1 is SGDLS and CDR2 is YYNGEE. The CDR3 length is 14 residues. Trimming removed 0 bases at V and 7 bases at J, with 10 bases between. The DNA for the CDR3 is TGTGCCAGCAGCGTAGGGATGCCAGGTGAAAAACTGTTTTTT. Its translation: CASSVGMPGEKLFF.

At least ten counts were recorded for this clonotype. The V and J genes are TRBV28 and TRBJ2-4, with TRBD2 matching 10 bases. In germline, CDR1 is MDHEN, CDR2 SYDVKM. The CDR3 is made up of 16 amino acids. V lost 2 bases, J lost 6 bases, and 7 bases stayed unmatched. CDR3 sequence reads: CASSLPRTSGLNIQYF. CDR3 coding DNA: TGTGCCAGCAGTTTACCCCGGACTAGCGGCTTAAACATTCAGTACTTC.

This clonotype was counted at least ten times. The V call is TRBV5-6, the J call TRBJ2-7; D may correspond to TRBD1 or TRBD2 (5 bases each). This CDR3 region has 14 residues. V lost 4 bases to trimming and J lost 0 bases, with 11 bases between them. The germline gives CDR1 SGHDT, CDR2 YYEEEE. The CDR3 spells CASSIGASSYEQYF. CDR3 in DNA: TGTGCCAGCAGCATCGGGGCCAGCTCCTACGAGCAGTACTTC.

This clonotype has at least ten counts. V usage is TRBV4-3 and J usage is TRBJ2-7, with 11 bases lining up with TRBD2. CDR3 length equals 15 residues. The ends lost 2 bases at V and 4 bases at J; junction bases unmatched: 4. Per the germline V gene, CDR1 is LGHNA and CDR2 is YSLEER. The DNA for the CDR3 is TGCGCCAGCAGCCAACTAGCGGGGGGAGAGTACGAGCAGTACTTC. Amino acids: CASSQLAGGEYEQYF.

This clonotype was seen many times. The chain employs TRBV28 and TRBJ2-7; TRBD2 is a possible D gene (5 bases). The V end was cut by 5 bases, the J end by 4 bases, with 15 bases between. The CDR3 consists of 14 residues. The germline gives CDR1 MDHEN, CDR2 SYDVKM. This CDR3 reads CASSTPGFLYEQYF. CDR3 bases: TGTGCCAGCAGTACTCCGGGGTTCTTGTACGAGCAGTACTTC.

In its sample, this clonotype was seen many times. V and J are TRBV6-5 and TRBJ2-7, with D possibly matching TRBD2 (5 bases). Trimming pared 0 bases from V and 4 bases from J, leaving 13 bases between. CDR1 MNHEY and CDR2 SVGAGI come from the germline V gene. CDR3 length: 15 amino acids. CDR3 DNA sequence: TGTGCCAGCAGTTACTCCCCCGGGAACGGGTACGAGCAGTACTTC. Its protein is CASSYSPGNGYEQYF.

This clonotype appeared many times. The chain couples TRBV6-2 or TRBV6-3 to TRBJ1-1; maybe TRBD1 (6 bases). The CDR3 length is 15 residues. V lost 8 bases and J 4 bases, leaving 20 bases between the germline ends. Germline V gene data show CDR1 as MNHEY and CDR2 as SVGEGT. CDR3 nucleotides: TGTGCCAGCCACACGAGCGGGGGCCTCGGCACTGAAGCTTTCTTT. Translated: CASHTSGGLGTEAFF.

This clonotype was observed at least ten times. The chain has TRBV30 and TRBJ2-7; TRBD1 aligns across 8 bases. CDR3 length: 13 residues. Germline lookup yields CDR1 GTSNPN and CDR2 SVGIG (reference sequence). J lost 5 bases, V lost 2 bases, and 5 bases had no gene match. The CDR3 coding sequence is TGTGCCTGGAGTCCTGGACAGGGTAACGAGCAGTACTTC. It is translated as CAWSPGQGNEQYF.

V is TRBV4-2 and J is TRBJ1-1, with D unclear. Trimming removed 5 bases at V and 2 bases at J, with 12 bases between. The germline CDR1 and CDR2 sequences are LGHNA and YNFKEQ. CDR3 size: 14 residues. The CDR3: CASSSWTGNTEAFF. The DNA of the CDR3 is TGTGCCAGCAGCTCCTGGACGGGAAACACTGAAGCTTTCTTT.

The CDR3 reads CASSGLQIGDIQYF. For the CDR3, the DNA is TGTGCCAGCAGTGGCTTACAAATAGGAGACATTCAGTACTTC. The chain has TRBV25-1 and TRBJ2-4; D gene unclear. CDR1 and CDR2 (germline): MGHDK, SYGVNS. CDR3 size: 14 residues. V gave up 4 bases and J gave up 8 bases, with 15 bases separating them.

On this clonotype itself: This sequence may be a read error, since a much larger clone differs from it by one base. The chain recombines TRBV12-3 or TRBV12-4 with TRBJ1-2; a weak D match, TRBD1 (5 bases). The length of the CDR3 is 13 residues. Written as DNA, the CDR3 is TGTGACAGCAGCCCGGACACTAACTATGGCTACACCTTC. Residues: CDSSPDTNYGYTF.

This clonotype has ten or more counts. The rearrangement joins TRBV4-3 to TRBJ2-2; D is perhaps TRBD2 (6 bases). CDR1 LGHNA and CDR2 YSLEER come from the germline V gene. V was cut by 3 bases and J by 5 bases, with 13 bases left in between. This CDR3 comprises 15 residues. The CDR3 nucleotides are TGCGCCAGCAGCCAGGGACTTTTCGAGACCGGGGAGCTGTTTTTT. It translates to CASSQGLFETGELFF.

On this clonotype itself: A much larger clone is a single base away; this may be a read error. The chain links TRBV25-1 to TRBJ2-2; no clear D. Trimming stripped 8 bases from V and 7 bases from J, with 11 bases between. The CDR3 has 12 residues. CDR1 is MGHDK, CDR2 SYGVNS, per germline. The CDR3 DNA is TGTGCCAGCGGTCTCCCCCACGGGGAGCTGTTTTTT. It is translated as CASGLPHGELFF.

This clonotype was detected many times. The chain uses TRBV3-1 and TRBJ1-1; 7 nucleotides align to TRBD1. Germline CDR1 and CDR2: LGHDT and YNNKEL (reference sequence). This CDR3 is 13 amino acids long. Trimming at V came to 2 bases and at J to 6 bases, leaving 3 bases not matched to a gene. CDR3: CASSQQQGPEAFF. DNA for the CDR3: TGTGCCAGCAGCCAACAACAGGGGCCTGAAGCTTTCTTT.

This clonotype was detected ten times or more. The gene calls are TRBV30 and TRBJ1-1; TRBD1 agrees at 8 bases. The V gene end was trimmed by 5 bases and the J gene end by 0 bases; junction bases not matched to a gene: 2. This CDR3 comprises 13 residues. CDR1 and CDR2 from the germline V gene are GTSNPN and SVGIG (reference sequence). As DNA, the CDR3 is TGTGCCTGGGGACAGGGTATGAACACTGAAGCTTTCTTT. It translates to CAWGQGMNTEAFF.

This clonotype was counted at least ten times. The DNA for the CDR3 is TGTGCCAGCAGCTTAGGCCCTCCCGCAGCCCGGGGACCTTCCTACGAGCAGTACTTC. Protein sequence: CASSLGPPAARGPSYEQYF. The chain combines TRBV5-8 with TRBJ2-7, with D perhaps TRBD1 or TRBD2 (5 bases each). The CDR3 contains 19 residues. V lost 2 bases, J lost 1 base, and 25 bases lay in between. Per germline, CDR1 SGHTS and CDR2 YDEGEE.

Ten or more counts support this clonotype. V is TRBV28 and J is TRBJ2-3; D may match TRBD1 or TRBD2 (6 bases each). The CDR3 runs 14 residues. Germline V gene sequence: CDR1 MDHEN, CDR2 SYDVKM. Deletions cut 3 bases from V and 1 base from J, with 8 bases between. CDR3 sequence (DNA): TGTGCCAGCAGTTTGGAGGGGGGCACAGATACGCAGTATTTT. Its protein product is CASSLEGGTDTQYF.

This clonotype was detected many times. The chain joins TRBV29-1 to TRBJ2-2; D is perhaps TRBD1 (6 bases). Per the germline V gene, CDR1 is SQVTM and CDR2 is ANQGSEA. The CDR3 extends over 12 amino acids. Trimming took 5 bases from V and 3 from J, leaving 7 bases between them. This CDR3 reads CSVPGDTGELFF. The CDR3 DNA is TGCAGCGTTCCAGGGGACACCGGGGAGCTGTTTTTT.

This clonotype has only one observation. Possible read error: a much larger clone is one base away. The chain is built from TRBV10-3 and TRBJ2-5, with TRBD1 as a possible D gene (5 bases). Trimming removed 2 bases at V and 7 bases at J, with 8 bases between. This CDR3 has 12 amino acids. Germline lookup yields CDR1 ENHRY and CDR2 SYGVKD. CDR3 residues: CAISEMQGTQYF. In DNA, the CDR3 is TGTGCCATCAGTGAGATGCAGGGGACCCAGTACTTC.

Notes on this clonotype: A much more abundant neighbour one base away suggests this may be a read error. The chain joins TRBV27 to TRBJ2-7; D may correspond to TRBD1 or TRBD2 (5 bases each). The CDR3 has 12 amino acids. V dropped 4 bases and J dropped 8 bases, with 12 bases sitting between them. Germline values: CDR1 MNHEY, CDR2 SMNVEV (reference sequence). The CDR3 sequence: CASSSGPHKQYF. CDR3 nucleotide sequence: TGTGCCAGCAGTTCGGGACCCCACAAGCAGTACTTC.

There are many counts of this clonotype. CDR3 nucleotide sequence: TGTGCCAGCAAAAAGGGACAGGGGGTTTACTATGGCTACACCTTC. It specifies CASKKGQGVYYGYTF. V is TRBV28 and J is TRBJ1-2; TRBD1 matches at 11 bases. CDR3 length: 15 amino acids. V was pared by 7 bases and J by 3 bases, with 7 bases of the junction left unmatched. Germline V CDR1 and CDR2: MDHEN, SYDVKM.

This clonotype was seen more than once but under ten times. V is TRBV29-1 and J is TRBJ2-1; 9 nucleotides align to TRBD1. This CDR3 contains 15 residues. V dropped 8 bases and J dropped 3; count of bases not matched to a gene: 11. In germline, CDR1 is SQVTM, CDR2 ANQGSEA. Here the CDR3 reads CSIYPRDRVYNEQFF. CDR3 bases: TGCAGCATCTACCCCCGGGACAGGGTCTACAATGAGCAGTTCTTC.

A word on this clonotype: A much larger clone is a single base away; this may be a read error. The V and J genes are TRBV29-1 and TRBJ2-1; 11 bases fit TRBD2. The CDR3 spans 15 residues. Germline trimming cut 0 bases from V and 7 bases from J; bases unmatched to any gene: 5. Germline CDR1 and CDR2: SQVTM and ANQGSEA. CDR3 DNA: TGCAGCGTTGAAGAACTAGCGGGAGATAGAAATGAGCAGTTCTTC. This encodes CSVEELAGDRNEQFF.

This clonotype occurred many times. This chain connects TRBV7-9 to TRBJ1-5; tentative D call: TRBD1 (6 bases). Germline loops: CDR1 SEHNR, CDR2 FQNEAQ (reference sequence). V lost 6 bases, J lost 7 bases, and 22 bases lay in between. The CDR3 is made up of 16 amino acids. CDR3 DNA sequence: TGTGCCAGCAGTCCTTCTGGCCCCGGGGGCGGGCAGCCCCAGCATTTT. Residues: CASSPSGPGGGQPQHF.